The clone carrying this T cell receptor (beta chain) was recorded only once. The sample originates from a study of control samples from healthy donors and cancer patients. The method was immunoSEQ multiplex PCR; TCRdb's version includes in-frame clones alone and lacks a portion of them. This table has around 140,000 clones, 92% appearing once. The sample consisted of blood. This clonotype was obtained from a woman aged 50 to 60 in good health.

The CDR3, as DNA: TGTGCCAGCAGTGAAGCGTCGGTCAGACTAGATCAGCAGTACTTC. Translation: CASSEASVRLDQQYF. The chain uses TRBV6-1 and TRBJ2-7; possible D gene TRBD2, 6 bases. The CDR3 has 15 residues. The V gene's germline CDR1 is MNHNS and CDR2 SASEGT. Trimming left V 0 bases short and J 8 bases short, with 17 bases between.